The rows below give T cell receptor beta chains drawn from one sample of a study of T cells in Graves' hyperthyroidism and ophthalmopathy. TCRdb recomputed calls from the multiplex PCR reads with MiXCR, one row per CDR3 protein. The sample lists 490,000 or so distinct CDR3 sequences, less than 25% occurring once. Sequencing used blood. These receptors were obtained from a woman aged 70 to 79 with Graves' ophthalmopathy. CDR3s include the opening cysteine and the closing phenylalanine or tryptophan.

v_gene: TRBV20-1; CDR3aa: CSARDGTLDTQYF
v_gene: TRBV11-2; CDR3aa: CASSLDYPPAAYNGQFF
v_gene: TRBV20-1; CDR3aa: CSARDREWNTKAFF
v_gene: TRBV27; CDR3aa: CASSFGGLNSPLHF
v_gene: TRBV7-8; CDR3aa: CASRKTSGSTDTQYF
v_gene: TRBV3-1; CDR3aa: CASSQAGGEAFF
v_gene: TRBV6-2/TRBV6-3; CDR3aa: CASSDSTWPLNQPQHF
v_gene: TRBV28; CDR3aa: CASSSPGTGSDTQYF
v_gene: TRBV7-2; CDR3aa: CASSSVSGRGGGDTQYF
v_gene: TRBV7-9; CDR3aa: CASSYQVMEQYF
v_gene: TRBV5-1; CDR3aa: CASSSGVVDTQYF
v_gene: TRBV12-3/TRBV12-4; CDR3aa: CASSSGGALHF
v_gene: TRBV6-1; CDR3aa: CASRVLAGVVDEQFF
v_gene: TRBV7-2; CDR3aa: CASSWGSTYEQYF
v_gene: TRBV5-4; CDR3aa: CASSLGTAPLTDTQYF
v_gene: TRBV12-3/TRBV12-4; CDR3aa: CASSARGPYGYTF
v_gene: TRBV2; CDR3aa: CASSMQGVGGYTF
v_gene: TRBV27; CDR3aa: CASRPGQLNEKLFF
v_gene: TRBV12-3/TRBV12-4; CDR3aa: CASSTIAGPGPDTQYF
v_gene: TRBV6-2/TRBV6-3; CDR3aa: CASSTPAGGRNEQFF
v_gene: TRBV30; CDR3aa: CAWSRTSGTDTQYF
v_gene: TRBV9; CDR3aa: CASSVELGGPANTGELFF
v_gene: TRBV6-5; CDR3aa: CASSYSFGSGSYNEQFF
v_gene: TRBV7-9; CDR3aa: CASSSGPGRNYGHTF
v_gene: TRBV20-1; CDR3aa: CSARGGVGEQYF
v_gene: TRBV7-3; CDR3aa: CASSKSGTGGNEQFF
v_gene: TRBV19; CDR3aa: CASSMIPSGGISYEQYF
v_gene: TRBV9; CDR3aa: CASSDLRQGGNTIYF